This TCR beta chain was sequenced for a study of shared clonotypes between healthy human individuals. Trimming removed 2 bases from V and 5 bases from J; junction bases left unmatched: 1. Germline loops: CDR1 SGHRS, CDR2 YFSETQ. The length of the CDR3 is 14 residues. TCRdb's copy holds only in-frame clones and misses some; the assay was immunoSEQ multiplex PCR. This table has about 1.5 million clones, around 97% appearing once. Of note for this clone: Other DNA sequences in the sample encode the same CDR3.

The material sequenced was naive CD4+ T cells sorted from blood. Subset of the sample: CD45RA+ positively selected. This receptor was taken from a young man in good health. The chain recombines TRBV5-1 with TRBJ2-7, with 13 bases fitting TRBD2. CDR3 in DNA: TGCGCCAGCAGCTTTGGGACTAGCGGGAACGAGCAGTACTTC. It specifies CASSFGTSGNEQYF.